The 6 T cell receptor beta chains below come from one sample, sequenced in a study of early stage breast cancer tumors. Libraries were prepared by immunoSEQ multiplex PCR; TCRdb keeps only in-frame clonotypes and omits some of them. The sample contains tens of thousands of clones, 60% to 85% of which appear only once. Sequencing was done on a sample of blood. These receptor sequences come from a person aged 30 to 39 with breast cancer.

The chain couples TRBV7-9 to TRBJ1-1; D perhaps matches TRBD1 (6 bases). The germline V gene has CDR1 SEHNR and CDR2 FQNEAQ (reference sequence). The CDR3 has 13 amino acids. The ends were cut back, 8 bases at V and 1 base at J, with 11 bases in the middle. The CDR3 DNA is TGTGCCAGCCACACACAGGGGAACACTGAAGCTTTCTTT. It specifies CASHTQGNTEAFF. The entire variable domain, with the rest obtained from reference TRBV7-9 and TRBJ1-1, is as follows: DTGVSQNPRHKITKRGQNVTFRCDPISEHNRLYWYRQTLGQGPEFLTYFQNEAQLEKSRLLSDRFSAERPKGSFSTLEIQRTEQGDSAMYLCASHTQGNTEAFFGQGTRLTVV.

The genes are TRBV5-6 and TRBJ2-1; D is tentatively TRBD1 or TRBD2 (5 bases each). Looked up from germline, CDR1 is SGHDT and CDR2 is YYEEEE. The CDR3 has 16 residues. V was cut by 4 bases and J by 9 bases, with 23 bases left in between. CDR3: CASSPPGPVGFGEQFF. CDR3 nucleotides: TGTGCCAGCAGCCCACCGGGGCCGGTGGGGTTCGGTGAGCAGTTCTTC. The complete variable domain, with remaining parts taken from reference TRBV5-6 and TRBJ2-1, reads DAGVTQSPTHLIKTRGQQVTLRCSPKSGHDTVSWYQQALGQGPQFIFQYYEEEERQRGNFPDRFSGHQFPNYSSELNVNALLLGDSALYLCASSPPGPVGFGEQFFGPGTRLTVL.

This clone has more than one count but fewer than ten. The chain recombines TRBV18 with TRBJ1-2, with TRBD1 matching 9 bases. This CDR3 region has 14 residues. Germline V CDR1 and CDR2: KGHSH, LQKENI. V was pared by 5 bases and J by 7 bases, with 8 bases of the junction left unmatched. CDR3 bases: TGTGCCAGCTCATCCGGGACAGGGAGGGGTGGCTACACCTTC. This gives the protein CASSSGTGRGGYTF.

Note on this clone: The junction departs from the called germline gene at one end, perhaps through a read error. The chain links TRBV5-4 to TRBJ1-5; D is possibly TRBD1 (6 bases). This CDR3 is 16 amino acids long. Germline assignment: CDR1 SGHNT and CDR2 YYREEE (reference sequence). Written as DNA, the CDR3 is TGTGCCAGCAGCTCAGACGGACAGATGAACAATCGGCCCCAGCATTTT. Amino acids: CASSSDGQMNNRPQHF.

The chain carries TRBV4-2 and TRBJ2-7, with D hard to call. CDR1 LGHNA and CDR2 YNFKEQ come from the germline V gene. CDR3 size: 15 residues. V lost 0 bases to trimming and J lost 3 bases, with 12 bases between them. The CDR3 region is CASSQETRIHYEQYF. The CDR3, as DNA: TGTGCCAGCAGCCAAGAAACGAGGATCCACTACGAGCAGTACTTC.

This rearrangement joins TRBV7-3 to TRBJ2-7; TRBD2 matches at 9 bases. The CDR3 spans 15 residues. V shed 0 bases, J shed 5 bases, and the junction held 5 bases outside the gene matches. Germline CDR1 reads SGHTA; CDR2 reads FQGTGA. CDR3 in DNA: TGTGCCAGCAGCTTAACCGGCGGGAGGGCCCACGAGCAGTACTTC. Translating gives CASSLTGGRAHEQYF.